A selection of T cell receptor beta chains follows, all from one sample in a study of blood T cell repertoires in COVID-19. The method was immunoSEQ multiplex PCR; TCRdb's version includes in-frame clones alone and lacks a portion of them. The repertoire holds roughly 290,000 clones, with 85% to 90% as singletons. Sequenced: PBMCs or T cells enriched from blood (not recorded which). These receptor sequences come from a woman aged 18-29 years with acute COVID-19. Each CDR3 is given with its conserved first and last residue. D genes are given only for firm matches. The size of a clone is reported for some rows only, either as once, few or many, or as a class for expanded clones.

>TRBV10-3|TRBJ2-7|few|.
CAISDGRATYEQYF
TGTGCCATCAGTGACGGCAGGGCGACCTACGAGCAGTACTTC
>TRBV7-9|TRBJ2-7|once|TRBD2
CASSLASGRAGEQYF
TGTGCCAGCAGCTTAGCATCCGGGAGGGCTGGGGAGCAGTACTTC
>TRBV28|TRBJ1-6|.|.
CASRPSGRGNSPLHF
TGTGCTTCAAGGCCCTCCGGGCGGGGGAATTCACCCCTCCACTTT
>TRBV2|TRBJ2-1|.|.
CASSGGPGTISYNEQFF
TGTGCCAGCAGCGGGGGGCCAGGGACCATCTCCTACAATGAGCAGTTCTTC
>TRBV5-1|TRBJ2-2|.|.
CASSLHYLTGELFF
TGCGCCAGCAGCTTGCACTACCTCACCGGGGAGCTGTTTTTT
>TRBV7-6|TRBJ2-2|.|.
CASSLEGTPNTGELFF
TGTGCCAGCAGCTTAGAAGGGACACCTAACACCGGGGAGCTGTTTTTT
>TRBV4-2|TRBJ2-6|.|TRBD1
CASSRDRDGSGANVLTF
TGTGCCAGCAGCCGGGACAGGGATGGGTCTGGGGCCAACGTCCTGACTTTC
>TRBV4-3|TRBJ2-7|few|.
CASSQGGGSYEQYF
TGCGCCAGCAGCCAAGGCGGAGGGAGCTACGAGCAGTACTTC
>TRBV30|TRBJ1-2|.|.
CAWRWASFYGYTF
TGTGCCTGGAGGTGGGCCAGTTTCTATGGCTACACCTTC
>TRBV28|TRBJ2-7|.|TRBD2
CASSSGLAGGNYEQYF
TGTGCCAGCAGTTCGGGACTAGCGGGGGGCAACTACGAGCAGTACTTC
>TRBV5-6|TRBJ1-2|once|.
CASSLAGGFVRGYTF
TGTGCCAGCAGCTTGGCGGGGGGCTTTGTACGGGGCTACACCTTC
>TRBV11-2|TRBJ2-5|.|TRBD2
CASSLRLAGGQETQYF
TGTGCCAGCAGCTTACGACTAGCGGGAGGACAAGAGACCCAGTACTTC
>TRBV19|TRBJ2-7|.|TRBD1
CASRGTGLYEQYF
TGTGCCAGCCGCGGGACAGGGCTCTACGAGCAGTACTTC
>TRBV19|TRBJ1-1|.|.
CASLHRVKGIDTEAFF
TGTGCCAGCTTACACAGGGTTAAGGGGATTGACACTGAAGCTTTCTTT
>TRBV6-5|TRBJ2-2|.|.
CASSYFQVTGELFF
TGTGCCAGCAGTTACTTTCAGGTCACCGGGGAGCTGTTTTTT
>TRBV5-1|TRBJ2-3|.|.
CASSQAAPETDTQYF
TGCGCCAGCAGCCAAGCGGCCCCGGAGACAGATACGCAGTATTTT